Included here is one TCR beta chain sequence, with context. The antigen is not known. Looked up from germline, CDR1 is LNHNV and CDR2 is YYDKDF (reference sequence). The CDR3 totals 14 residues. The V and J ends lost 1 base and 7 bases, in that order; junction bases with no gene match: 6. This entry comes from a study of cytomegalovirus exposure and HLA in healthy donors. Study-wide results and limits: By a later analysis, the bulk of CMV-associated TCR beta chains appeared HLA-restricted. With DRB1 most and HLA-C fewest, TCR association rates differed between HLA loci in a later analysis. TCR beta V segments were, for the most part, productive about 87% or about 30% of the time in an earlier analysis.

This PCR relied on a set of 60 Vbeta primers and 13 Jbeta primers. Here immunoSEQ multiplex PCR was the method, and the copy in TCRdb shows in-frame clones only, minus some. The sample contains about 120,000 clones, over 8% of which appear only once. Healthy bone marrow donors supplied every sample. Sequencing was carried out using PBMCs. The clonotype originates from a man younger than 45 in good health and CMV-seronegative. The chain links TRBV15 to TRBJ2-7, with 8 bases that match TRBD2. The CDR3 nucleotides are TGTGCCACCAGCAGAGGTAGCGGGACGGGGGAGCAGTACTTC. Translating gives CATSRGSGTGEQYF. Supplemented by reference TRBV15 and TRBJ2-7, the full variable domain reads DAMVIQNPRYQVTQFGKPVTLSCSQTLNHNVMYWYQQKSSQAPKLLFHYYDKDFNNEADTPDNFQSRRPNTSFCFLDIRSPGLGDTAMYLCATSRGSGTGEQYFGPGTRLTVT.